These 26 T cell receptor beta chains came from one sample sequenced in a study of persistence of HIV-infected CD4 T cells. This nonspecific control used anti-CD3/anti-CD28 bead stimulation of CD4+ T cells. Sorting selected CD4+ T cells upregulating both CD40 ligand and CD69. The libraries were made with immunoSEQ version 4 in survey mode. Here immunoSEQ multiplex PCR was the method, and the copy in TCRdb shows in-frame clones only, minus some. The sample includes 44,000 or so clones, approximately 90% of them seen just once. Their antigen targets remain unknown. The sequencing here drew on CD4+ T cells sorted from PBMCs after approximately 19-hour stimulation, taken from a patient who received antiretroviral therapy. These receptors originate from an adult man with HIV who was CMV-seropositive.

The J gene is TRBJ1-4, the V gene TRBV5-4; possibly TRBD1 for D (5 bases). With 4 bases removed from V and 5 bases from J, the gap between germline ends came to 12 bases. This CDR3 contains 14 residues. Germline CDR1 is SGHNT and CDR2 is YYREEE (reference sequence). CDR3 in DNA: TGTGCCAGCAGCCCAATCACAGGCAATGAAAAACTGTTTTTT. This encodes CASSPITGNEKLFF.

The gene calls are TRBV19 and TRBJ2-1, with TRBD1 matching 8 bases. This CDR3 is built from 13 residues. V lost 5 bases and J lost 12; bases outside the gene matches: 9. Germline loops: CDR1 LNHDA, CDR2 SQIVND (reference sequence). The CDR3 here is CASSLDRGKPQFF. CDR3 coding DNA: TGTGCCAGTAGTCTCGACAGGGGCAAACCGCAGTTCTTC.

The chain links TRBV2 to TRBJ2-2, with D tentatively TRBD1 (5 bases). CDR3 length: 15 amino acids. CDR1 SNHLY and CDR2 FYNNEI come from the germline V gene. Between the trimmed V and J ends, which lost 7 bases and 6 bases, there was a span of 18 bases. The CDR3 coding sequence is TGTGCCAGCAACCAAAGGGGTCAGGCTCCCGGGGAGCTGTTTTTT. It translates to CASNQRGQAPGELFF.

This clone was detected once. This chain's CDR3 is CASSPLRTGGMNTEAFF. The CDR3 nucleotides read TGTGCCAGCTCACCACTCAGGACAGGGGGCATGAACACTGAAGCTTTCTTT. The chain is built from TRBV18 and TRBJ1-1, with TRBD1 matching over 11 bases. After removal of 1 base from V and 0 bases from J, the junction contained 4 bases not matched to a gene. Germline V gene sequence: CDR1 KGHSH, CDR2 LQKENI. This CDR3 region has 17 residues. Drawing the rest from reference TRBV18 and TRBJ1-1, the complete variable domain is NAGVMQNPRHLVRRRGQEARLRCSPMKGHSHVYWYRQLPEEGLKFMVYLQKENIIDESGMPKERFSAEFPKEGPSILRIQQVVRGDSAAYFCASSPLRTGGMNTEAFFGQGTRLTVV.

A remark on this clone: Other nucleotide sequences in the sample specify the same CDR3. This sequence joins TRBV7-9 and TRBJ2-3; 10 positions match TRBD2. J gave up 2 bases and V 3 bases, and 8 bases lay outside the gene matches. The CDR3 has 17 residues. Germline-derived CDR1 and CDR2 are SEHNR and FQNEAQ (reference sequence). CDR3 loop: CASSFISLAGDTDTQYF. CDR3 sequence (DNA): TGTGCCAGCAGCTTCATATCCCTAGCGGGGGACACAGATACGCAGTATTTT.

This clone was observed a few times. The chain has TRBV18 and TRBJ2-1, with D possibly being TRBD2 (6 bases). CDR1 and CDR2 from the germline V gene are KGHSH and LQKENI. The V end was cut by 1 base, the J end by 8 bases, with 15 bases between. This CDR3 is 15 amino acids long. CDR3 nucleotide sequence: TGTGCCAGCTCACCACGCTTAGCTAGCGAGGATGAGCAGTTCTTC. This encodes CASSPRLASEDEQFF.

The chain joins TRBV5-4 to TRBJ1-2; D ambiguous. Trimming stripped 2 bases from V and 2 bases from J, with 10 bases between. CDR1 and CDR2 (germline): SGHNT, YYREEE (reference sequence). The CDR3 runs to 14 residues. The CDR3 protein is CASSLAFSNYGYTF. The CDR3 DNA follows: TGTGCCAGCAGCTTAGCGTTTAGCAACTATGGCTACACCTTC.

The V gene is TRBV2, the J gene TRBJ1-2; a weak D match, TRBD1 (6 bases). Trimming took off 8 bases at V and 0 bases at J, with 13 bases between the two ends. This CDR3 region has 14 residues. CDR1 and CDR2 (germline): SNHLY, FYNNEI. The DNA of the CDR3 is TGTGCCAGCCGAACAGGGCTCGCTAACTATGGCTACACCTTC. As protein: CASRTGLANYGYTF.

The chain is built from TRBV15 and TRBJ1-2, with TRBD1 identical over 7 bases. CDR3 length: 15 amino acids. The ends lost 3 bases at V and 0 bases at J; junction bases unmatched: 4. Germline V CDR1 and CDR2: LNHNV, YYDKDF (reference sequence). For the CDR3, the DNA is TGTGCCACCAGCAGCAAGCAGGGGGCTAACTATGGCTACACCTTC. It encodes CATSSKQGANYGYTF.

The rearrangement joins TRBV7-9 to TRBJ1-2, with TRBD1 identical over 7 bases. In germline, CDR1 is SEHNR, CDR2 FQNEAQ (reference sequence). The V segment lost 7 bases and the J segment 4 bases; nucleotides outside the gene matches: 12. The CDR3 consists of 15 residues. CDR3 sequence: CASTPRGQGGYGYTF. The CDR3 DNA reads as TGTGCCAGCACCCCCCGCGGGCAGGGGGGCTATGGCTACACCTTC.

The chain carries TRBV4-1 and TRBJ1-5, with D perhaps TRBD1 (6 bases). Germline V gene lookup returns CDR1 MGHRA and CDR2 YSYEKL. This CDR3 spans 16 amino acids. Trimming removed 0 bases from V and 0 bases from J, with 9 bases in between. CDR3 residues: CASSQEGTTSNQPQHF. The CDR3 DNA reads as TGCGCCAGCAGCCAAGAAGGGACAACTAGCAATCAGCCCCAGCATTTT.

The chain couples TRBV19 to TRBJ1-5; D is ambiguous. The CDR3 sequence is 14 residues long. Germline V lookup: CDR1 LNHDA, CDR2 SQIVND (reference sequence). Between the trimmed V and J ends, which lost 5 bases and 0 bases, there was a span of 8 bases. The CDR3 coding sequence is TGTGCCAGTAGTGAGACACATAGCAATCAGCCCCAGCATTTT. Translated, it gives CASSETHSNQPQHF. The entire variable domain, with the rest obtained from reference TRBV19 and TRBJ1-5, is as follows: DGGITQSPKYLFRKEGQNVTLSCEQNLNHDAMYWYRQDPGQGLRLIYYSQIVNDFQKGDIAEGYSVSREKKESFPLTVTSAQKNPTAFYLCASSETHSNQPQHFGDGTRLSIL.

This rearrangement joins TRBV10-3 to TRBJ1-2; the match to TRBD1 covers 8 bases. The V gene's germline CDR1 is ENHRY and CDR2 SYGVKD. This CDR3 is 13 amino acids long. Trimming at V came to 0 bases and at J to 8 bases, leaving 2 bases not matched to a gene. CDR3: CAISESTGVGYTF. CDR3 nucleotides: TGTGCCATCAGTGAGTCGACAGGGGTCGGCTACACCTTC.

The chain employs TRBV25-1 and TRBJ1-5, with 8 bases matching TRBD1. This CDR3 has 12 amino acids. V lost 6 bases to trimming and J lost 13 bases; unmatched junction nucleotides: 8. Looked up from germline, CDR1 is MGHDK and CDR2 is SYGVNS. The CDR3 reads CASSPGTGSQHF. CDR3 in DNA: TGTGCCAGCAGCCCTGGGACAGGTAGTCAGCATTTT.

The chain carries TRBV4-1 and TRBJ2-7; 8 bases match TRBD1. V lost 3 bases, J lost 3 bases, and 4 bases stayed unmatched. This CDR3 contains 14 residues. The V gene's germline CDR1 is MGHRA and CDR2 YSYEKL. The CDR3 DNA is TGCGCCAGCAGCCATCAGACAGGGGACTACGAGCAGTACTTC. Translation gives CASSHQTGDYEQYF.

This clone has just one count. The genes are TRBV19 and TRBJ1-3; D is perhaps TRBD1 (6 bases). V was shortened by 7 bases and J by 3 bases, with 13 bases between the two germline ends. Germline loops: CDR1 LNHDA, CDR2 SQIVND (reference sequence). This CDR3 contains 14 residues. CDR3 sequence (DNA): TGTGCCAGTACCCCATCGGACAGTGGAAACACCATATATTTT. Its translation is CASTPSDSGNTIYF.

This sequence joins TRBV27 and TRBJ2-3; D is possibly TRBD2 (7 bases). Trimming pared 11 bases from V and 1 base from J, leaving 19 bases between. Germline V lookup: CDR1 MNHEY, CDR2 SMNVEV (reference sequence). The CDR3 has 15 residues. The CDR3 loop is CASPRGGACTDTQYF. As DNA, the CDR3 is TGTGCCTCACCGAGGGGGGGGGCCTGCACAGATACGCAGTATTTT.

V gene TRBV12-5 combines with J gene TRBJ2-1; 12 positions match TRBD2. With V trimmed by 6 bases and J by 5 bases, 5 bases remained unmatched. The germline gives CDR1 LGHNT, CDR2 FRNRAP. The CDR3 length is 15 residues. The CDR3 here is CASGQTSGGNNEQFF. CDR3 bases: TGTGCTAGTGGACAGACTAGCGGGGGAAACAATGAGCAGTTCTTC.

The rearrangement links TRBV12-3 or TRBV12-4 to TRBJ1-3; D call uncertain. The CDR3 has 13 amino acids. Trimming took off 3 bases at V and 0 bases at J, with 3 bases between the two ends. Here the CDR3 reads CASSLASGNTIYF. The CDR3 nucleotides are TGTGCCAGCAGTTTGGCCTCTGGAAACACCATATATTTT.

This chain uses TRBV7-2 with TRBJ2-2; TRBD1 or TRBD2 may be the D gene (6 bases each). The CDR3 extends over 16 amino acids. The germline V gene encodes CDR1 SGHTA and CDR2 FQGNSA. Trimming shortened V by 1 base and J by 6 bases, and 15 bases separated the two germline ends. In DNA form, the CDR3 reads TGTGCCAGCAGCTTAGGAGGACAGATAGCGGCCGGGGAGCTGTTTTTT. This gives the protein CASSLGGQIAAGELFF. Complete variable domain (other parts from reference TRBV7-2 and TRBJ2-2): GAGVSQSPSNKVTEKGKDVELRCDPISGHTALYWYRQSLGQGLEFLIYFQGNSAPDKSGLPSDRFSAERTGGSVSTLTIQRTQQEDSAVYLCASSLGGQIAAGELFFGEGSRLTVL.

The chain recombines TRBV28 with TRBJ2-1; 9 bases are a match to TRBD1. This CDR3 region has 15 residues. J was trimmed by 13 bases and V by 3 bases; bases with no gene match: 13. The V gene's germline CDR1 is MDHEN and CDR2 SYDVKM. DNA of the CDR3: TGTGCCAGCAGTTTGAGGGACAGGGCCCTCCTATACCAGTTCTTC. The encoded protein is CASSLRDRALLYQFF.

The genes are TRBV7-3 and TRBJ2-1, with TRBD2 identical over 10 bases. Per germline, CDR1 SGHTA and CDR2 FQGTGA. The CDR3 has 15 amino acids. With V trimmed by 5 bases and J by 2 bases, 3 bases remained unmatched. DNA of the CDR3: TGTGCCAGCAGCCAGCTAGCGGGGGCCTACAATGAGCAGTTCTTC. It encodes CASSQLAGAYNEQFF.

This clone showed up just once. The rearrangement links TRBV18 to TRBJ2-2; 9 nucleotides align to TRBD2. Germline lookup yields CDR1 KGHSH and CDR2 LQKENI. V gave up 3 bases and J gave up 2 bases; unmatched junction bases: 10. CDR3 size: 18 residues. The CDR3 loop reads CASSPLGLAGPNTGELFF. CDR3 sequence (DNA): TGTGCCAGCTCACCCCTTGGGCTAGCGGGGCCCAACACCGGGGAGCTGTTTTTT.

The CDR3 sequence is CAISESPDLSSTDTQYF. CDR3 in DNA: TGTGCCATCAGTGAGTCTCCGGACCTCTCTAGCACAGATACGCAGTATTTT. The chain employs TRBV10-3 and TRBJ2-3; D remains ambiguous. The germline gives CDR1 ENHRY, CDR2 SYGVKD. The CDR3 extends over 17 amino acids. Trimming removed 0 bases from V and 0 bases from J, with 13 bases in between.

The gene calls are TRBV6-5 and TRBJ1-5, with a tentative D call TRBD1 (5 bases). Germline CDR1 is MNHEY and CDR2 is SVGAGI. CDR3 length: 15 residues. The V gene lost 11 bases and the J gene lost 0 bases, with 17 bases spanning the gap. CDR3 loop: CALKRGHDSNQPQHF. The CDR3 DNA reads as TGTGCCCTCAAGCGTGGACATGATAGCAATCAGCCCCAGCATTTT.

This clone was found a few times. The chain has TRBV10-1 and TRBJ2-7; 7 nucleotides line up with TRBD1. The V segment lost 3 bases and the J segment 1 base; nucleotides outside the gene matches: 3. The CDR3 consists of 14 residues. Germline values: CDR1 WNHNN, CDR2 SYGVQD (reference sequence). The CDR3 loop reads CASSDRDRSYEQYF. DNA of the CDR3: TGCGCCAGCAGTGACCGGGACAGATCCTACGAGCAGTACTTC.